The next 8 T cell receptor beta chains were all read from a single sample in a study of molecular identifiers for immune sequencing clone quantification. MiXCR, run by TCRdb on the PCR reads, gives a single entry per CDR3 protein. The sample has 490,000 or so distinct CDR3 sequences; about 20% are singletons. Material for sequencing was naive CD8+ T cells from blood, with Jurkat cell RNA spiked in. Subset: FACS-sorted CD8+CD4-CCR7+CD45RA+ naive T cells. These receptors were collected from a human donor in good health. Some libraries in this study had Jurkat cell RNA spiked in.

This clonotype was seen more than once but under ten times. The chain links TRBV19 to TRBJ1-5, with TRBD1 matching over 8 bases. This CDR3 has 15 residues. Germline V CDR1 and CDR2: LNHDA, SQIVND (reference sequence). V was pared by 4 bases and J by 4 bases, with 6 bases of the junction left unmatched. CDR3 sequence reads: CASSTRTGLNQPQHF. CDR3 nucleotide sequence: TGTGCCAGTAGTACCCGGACAGGGTTGAATCAGCCCCAGCATTTT.

This clonotype turned up a few times. The gene calls are TRBV7-9 and TRBJ2-7, with TRBD2 identical over 11 bases. CDR1 SEHNR and CDR2 FQNEAQ come from the germline V gene (reference sequence). With 5 bases clipped from V and 1 base from J, the junction kept 7 bases outside the gene matches. The CDR3 sequence is 16 residues long. The CDR3 sequence is CASSARGLADSYEQYF. DNA of the CDR3: TGTGCCAGCAGCGCCCGGGGACTAGCGGATTCCTACGAGCAGTACTTC.

The rearrangement links TRBV14 to TRBJ2-1, with D unclear. CDR1 and CDR2 (germline): SGHDN, FVKESK. This CDR3 region has 14 residues. V dropped 5 bases and J dropped 8 bases, with 16 bases sitting between them. For the CDR3, the DNA is TGTGCCAGCAGCAACACCCTCACGAGAGATGAGCAGTTCTTC. It translates to CASSNTLTRDEQFF.

As concerns this clonotype: Its ends do not fully match the called genes, so a read error is possible. The rearrangement joins TRBV29-1 to TRBJ2-3; D unclear. Germline CDR1 SQVTM, CDR2 ANQGSEA. The CDR3 is 11 residues long. CDR3 sequence: CSVVSTDTRYF. The CDR3 nucleotides read TGCAGCGTTGTGAGCACAGATACGCGGTATTTT.

This clonotype was picked up many times. The V call is TRBV9, the J call TRBJ2-5; the D is unclear. V was shortened by 0 bases and J by 1 base, with 7 bases between the two germline ends. The CDR3 sequence is 14 residues long. Germline CDR1 and CDR2: SGDLS and YYNGEE. This chain's CDR3 is CASSVGYGQETQYF. CDR3 nucleotides: TGTGCCAGCAGCGTAGGGTACGGCCAAGAGACCCAGTACTTC.

A word on this clonotype: This clone may be a read error of a much larger clone one base away. This sequence joins TRBV19 and TRBJ2-1; TRBD2 aligns across 10 bases. The CDR3 sequence is 15 residues long. The germline V gene encodes CDR1 LNHDA and CDR2 SQIVND (reference sequence). The CDR3 reads CAGSPLAGANNEQFF. DNA of the CDR3: TGTGCCGGTAGTCCTCTAGCGGGGGCGAACAATGAGCAGTTCTTC.

Note on this clonotype: Possible read error: a much larger clone is one base away. The missing conserved phenylalanine or tryptophan at the end of this CDR3 makes a read error likely. This chain links TRBV28 with TRBJ2-1; tentatively, D is TRBD2 (6 bases). Trimming took 6 bases from V and 6 from J, leaving 12 bases between them. Looked up from germline, CDR1 is MDHEN and CDR2 is SYDVKM. The CDR3 consists of 13 residues. DNA for the CDR3: TGTGCCAGCAGCGCCCGGACTACCAATGAGCAGTTCTCC. The encoded protein is CASSARTTNEQFS.

A note on this clonotype: A much larger clone is a single base away; this may be a read error. The missing conserved phenylalanine or tryptophan at the end of this CDR3 makes a read error likely. The V gene is TRBV4-3, the J gene TRBJ1-1; TRBD1 aligns across 7 bases. Trimming at V came to 4 bases and at J to 6 bases, leaving 11 bases not matched to a gene. The CDR3 spans 15 residues. Looked up from germline, CDR1 is LGHNA and CDR2 is YSLEER. CDR3 protein: CASSLRIGGRAEAFL. For the CDR3, the DNA is TGCGCCAGCAGCCTCAGGATAGGGGGCCGTGCTGAAGCTTTCCTT.